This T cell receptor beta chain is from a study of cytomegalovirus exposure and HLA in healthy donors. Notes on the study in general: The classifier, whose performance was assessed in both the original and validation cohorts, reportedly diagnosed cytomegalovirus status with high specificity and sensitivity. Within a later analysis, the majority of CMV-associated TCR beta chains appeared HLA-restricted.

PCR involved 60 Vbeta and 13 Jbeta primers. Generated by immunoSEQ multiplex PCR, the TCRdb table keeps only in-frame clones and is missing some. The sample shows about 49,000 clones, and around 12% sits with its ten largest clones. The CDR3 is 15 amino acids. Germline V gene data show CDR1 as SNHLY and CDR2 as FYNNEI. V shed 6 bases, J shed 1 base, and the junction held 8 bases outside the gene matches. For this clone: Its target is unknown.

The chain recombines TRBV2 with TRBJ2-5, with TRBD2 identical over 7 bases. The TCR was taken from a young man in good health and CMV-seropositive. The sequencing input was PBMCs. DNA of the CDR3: TGTGCCAGCAGGCCCACCGGGACTACCCAAGAGACCCAGTACTTC. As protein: CASRPTGTTQETQYF.